The TCR beta chain under discussion was sequenced for a study of blood T cell repertoires in COVID-19. The CDR3 sequence is 15 residues long. Germline V gives CDR1 LGHDT, CDR2 YNNKEL (reference sequence). The V and J ends lost 4 bases and 2 bases respectively, with 14 bases between them. The data were produced by immunoSEQ multiplex PCR, yet TCRdb's version contains in-frame clones alone and is incomplete. Among about 350,000 clones, around nine tenths were seen once, and the ten largest hold less than 3.5%. This sequence was found in a woman between 18 and 29 years old who had recovered from COVID-19. The chain links TRBV3-1 (or the pseudogene TRBV3-2) to TRBJ1-2; D may be TRBD1 (6 bases). Sequencing used peripheral blood. The CDR3, as DNA: TGTGCCAGCAGCCTGGACGGGACACCAAACTATGGCTACACCTTC. Protein: CASSLDGTPNYGYTF.